The 12 T cell receptor beta chains listed next were all sequenced from one sample in a study of patients and donors after allogeneic stem cell transplantation. In TCRdb, the RT-PCR reads were re-called with MiXCR into one record per CDR3 protein. The sample contains 70,000 to 85,000 distinct CDR3 sequences, more than 25% of which appear only once. Sequenced material: blood, either unsorted or a sorted T cell fraction (not recorded which). The source is a human donor who was either an allogeneic HSCT recipient or a stem cell or donor lymphocyte infusion donor (not recorded which). It is not recorded whose cells these are; they may come from a transplant donor.

This clonotype has just a few counts. This chain connects TRBV12-3 or TRBV12-4 to TRBJ1-1; 7 bases line up with TRBD1. CDR3 length: 15 residues. The ends lost 5 bases at V and 1 base at J; junction bases unmatched: 7. As DNA, the CDR3 is TGTGCCAGCAGTCCCCAACAGGGGCCGAACACTGAAGCTTTCTTT. Its translation is CASSPQQGPNTEAFF.

The rearrangement joins TRBV7-3 to TRBJ2-1, with D possibly TRBD1 on 5 matching bases. Trimming removed 5 bases at V and 4 bases at J, with 15 bases between. CDR1 SGHTA and CDR2 FQGTGA come from the germline V gene. This CDR3 is built from 15 residues. In DNA form, the CDR3 reads TGTGCCAGCAGCCCCCAGGGAAAGAATTACAATGAGCAGTTCTTC. Amino acid sequence: CASSPQGKNYNEQFF.

This chain joins TRBV5-1 and TRBJ2-5; possibly TRBD1 for D (5 bases). Germline CDR1 is SGHRS and CDR2 is YFSETQ. V was cut by 2 bases and J by 4 bases, with 15 bases left in between. The CDR3 runs to 15 residues. The CDR3 spells CASSLRGSMGETQYF. DNA for the CDR3: TGCGCCAGCAGCTTAAGGGGCTCCATGGGAGAGACCCAGTACTTC.

Only a few counts were recorded for this clonotype. The gene calls are TRBV13 and TRBJ1-2; D gene uncertain. The CDR3 has 12 amino acids. Germline V gene sequence: CDR1 PRHDT, CDR2 FYEKMQ (reference sequence). V lost 4 bases and J 8 bases, leaving 11 bases between the germline ends. CDR3: CASSSKAAGYTF. The DNA for the CDR3 is TGTGCCAGCAGCTCCAAGGCGGCCGGCTACACCTTC.

The genes are TRBV18 and TRBJ2-2, with D perhaps TRBD2 (6 bases). V was pared by 0 bases and J by 5 bases, with 16 bases between. This CDR3 comprises 17 residues. Germline V gives CDR1 KGHSH, CDR2 LQKENI. CDR3 loop: CASSPPAREDFTGELFF. Here the CDR3 DNA reads TGTGCCAGCTCACCACCCGCCAGGGAGGATTTTACCGGGGAGCTGTTTTTT.

The chain uses TRBV7-9 and TRBJ2-1, with D maybe TRBD2 (5 bases). V shed 1 base and J shed 0 bases, with 13 bases lying between them. Germline CDR1 is SEHNR and CDR2 is FQNEAQ (reference sequence). The length of the CDR3 is 17 residues. In DNA, the CDR3 is TGTGCCAGCAGCTTAGAATTTCGGGGAAGCTCCTACAATGAGCAGTTCTTC. Its translation is CASSLEFRGSSYNEQFF.

This clonotype has a handful of counts. The V gene is TRBV7-9, the J gene TRBJ1-2; 8 bases match TRBD1. CDR1 SEHNR and CDR2 FQNEAQ come from the germline V gene (reference sequence). This CDR3 has 16 residues. V lost 4 bases to trimming and J lost 1 base; unmatched junction nucleotides: 8. As DNA, the CDR3 is TGTGCCAGCAGCTCAGGGACAGGCGGGTATAACTATGGCTACACCTTC. Encoded protein: CASSSGTGGYNYGYTF.

The chain links TRBV5-6 to TRBJ1-5; D possibly corresponds to TRBD1 (5 bases). Germline lookup yields CDR1 SGHDT and CDR2 YYEEEE. The CDR3 loop spans 14 amino acids. V gave up 1 base and J gave up 4 bases, with 9 bases separating them. Written as DNA, the CDR3 is TGTGCCAGCAGCTTGACAGGTCTAAATCAGCCCCAGCATTTT. Protein: CASSLTGLNQPQHF.

A few counts support this clonotype. The V call is TRBV7-9, the J call TRBJ2-4; TRBD1 matches 9 bases. The germline V gene has CDR1 SEHNR and CDR2 FQNEAQ (reference sequence). The J segment lost 12 bases and the V segment lost 7 bases, leaving 13 bases of the junction unmatched. The CDR3 is made up of 14 amino acids. The CDR3: CASKAWDRVESQYF. In DNA form, the CDR3 reads TGTGCCAGCAAGGCCTGGGACAGGGTAGAAAGTCAGTACTTC.

J is TRBJ1-6 and V is TRBV7-9, with a possible D match to TRBD1 (6 bases). V lost 7 bases, J lost 16 bases, and 23 bases lay in between. Germline assignment: CDR1 SEHNR and CDR2 FQNEAQ (reference sequence). The CDR3 consists of 14 residues. The CDR3 here is CASTRYPARGELHF. DNA of the CDR3: TGTGCCAGCACCAGATATCCGGCCAGGGGAGAACTCCACTTT.

This chain connects TRBV15 to TRBJ2-4; D unclear. This CDR3 spans 15 amino acids. Germline V gene sequence: CDR1 LNHNV, CDR2 YYDKDF (reference sequence). The V and J ends lost 5 bases and 0 bases respectively, with 11 bases between them. As DNA, the CDR3 is TGTGCCACCAGCCGAAGTACTCTAGCCAAAAACATTCAGTACTTC. Protein product: CATSRSTLAKNIQYF.

This clonotype was seen a handful of times. The CDR3 loop reads CASSLRTRGATEAFF. CDR3 bases: TGCGCCAGCAGCCTTCGGACCAGGGGGGCCACTGAAGCTTTCTTT. The chain has TRBV5-1 and TRBJ1-1; TRBD1 aligns across 7 bases. The junction had 10 bases not matched to a gene; V was cut back by 4 bases and J by 4 bases. The germline gives CDR1 SGHRS, CDR2 YFSETQ. CDR3 length equals 15 residues.